The 31 T cell receptor beta chains reported below all come from one sample, sequenced in a study of T-cell memory formation after mild COVID-19. TCRdb fed the 5' RACE reads into MiXCR, producing one record per CDR3 protein. The top ten clones hold roughly 8.4% of a sample with 400,000 or so distinct CDR3 sequences, over 15% of them seen once. Sequencing input: PBMCs or a T cell subset sorted from them (not recorded which). The receptors were gathered from an adult woman who had mild COVID-19 (a few samples of this study predate the infection). Cell type and time point are not known.

This clonotype was picked up a small number of times. The chain links TRBV21-1 to TRBJ2-1. TRBV21-1 is a listed pseudogene. The CDR3 has 13 amino acids. In DNA, the CDR3 is TGTGCCAGCAGCTCTCGTCAGTGGTCTGAGCAGTTCTTC. Its protein is CASSSRQWSEQFF.

This clonotype was picked up a small number of times. The rearrangement joins TRBV5-1 to TRBJ2-1; the D gene is possibly TRBD1 (6 bases). V lost 3 bases and J lost 6, with 13 bases in between. Germline CDR1 and CDR2: SGHRS and YFSETQ. The CDR3 runs 14 residues. The CDR3 DNA reads TGCGCCAGCAGCTCCCAGGGGTCCCTCAATGAGCAGTTCTTC. This codes for CASSSQGSLNEQFF. Drawing the rest from reference TRBV5-1 and TRBJ2-1, the complete variable domain is KAGVTQTPRYLIKTRGQQVTLSCSPISGHRSVSWYQQTPGQGLQFLFEYFSETQRNKGNFPGRFSGRQFSNSRSEMNVSTLELGDSALYLCASSSQGSLNEQFFGPGTRLTVL.

The table lists this clonotype with a few counts. This sequence joins TRBV7-3 and TRBJ2-3, with TRBD1 matching 11 bases. After removal of 0 bases from V and 4 bases from J, the junction contained 3 bases not matched to a gene. Germline V gene lookup returns CDR1 SGHTA and CDR2 FQGTGA. This CDR3 comprises 16 residues. The CDR3 spells CASSLTGTGGSDTQYF. CDR3 DNA: TGTGCCAGCAGCTTAACCGGGACAGGGGGTTCAGATACGCAGTATTTT.

This clonotype has only a few counts. A read error may account for a junction end that differs from germline. This chain uses TRBV20-1 with TRBJ2-3; 10 bases are a match to TRBD2. Germline CDR1 and CDR2: DFQATT and SNEGSKA (reference sequence). There are 18 residues in the CDR3. CDR3 in amino acids: CSARAGTSVSTSTDTQYF. CDR3 bases: TGCAGTGCCAGAGCCGGGACTAGCGTATCGACTAGCACAGATACGCAGTATTTT.

The rearrangement uses TRBV7-9 and TRBJ2-1; 12 bases map to TRBD2. Germline V CDR1 and CDR2: SEHNR, FQNEAQ (reference sequence). J gave up 8 bases and V 2 bases, and 7 bases lay outside the gene matches. The CDR3 covers 16 residues. The CDR3 DNA sequence: TGTGCCAGCAGCTTAAAGACTAGCGGGAGCATTGATGAGCAGTTCTTC. Residues: CASSLKTSGSIDEQFF.

This clonotype was seen a few times. This chain links TRBV11-2 with TRBJ1-2; 9 positions match TRBD1. Trimming cost V 5 bases and J 6 bases; bases outside gene matches: 7. CDR1 SGHAT and CDR2 FQNNGV come from the germline V gene. The CDR3 contains 14 residues. The CDR3 sequence is CASSRGDRDNGYTF. CDR3 in DNA: TGTGCCAGCAGCAGAGGGGACAGGGATAATGGCTACACCTTC.

The genes are TRBV2 and TRBJ1-6, with D hard to call. Trimming cost V 6 bases and J 7 bases, with 13 bases left between them. Germline assignment: CDR1 SNHLY and CDR2 FYNNEI. The CDR3 covers 14 residues. CDR3 DNA: TGTGCCAGCAGGCCGGACCTAGGCAATTCACCCCTCCACTTT. Amino acids: CASRPDLGNSPLHF.

The V and J genes are TRBV4-1 and TRBJ1-2; tentative D call: TRBD1 (6 bases). Deletions cut 0 bases from V and 3 bases from J, with 14 bases between. CDR3 length: 16 amino acids. Germline CDR1 MGHRA, CDR2 YSYEKL. The CDR3 DNA follows: TGCGCCAGCAGCCAAGATGAAACAGGGATGGACTATGGCTACACCTTC. Translation: CASSQDETGMDYGYTF.

This clonotype was seen only a few times. This sequence joins TRBV18 and TRBJ2-3; possible D gene TRBD1, 5 bases. The germline V and J ends were trimmed by 3 bases and 3 bases, with 13 bases remaining between them. The CDR3 totals 15 residues. The germline gives CDR1 KGHSH, CDR2 LQKENI. CDR3 bases: TGTGCCAGCTCACCTCAGCAGGGCGCGACAGATACGCAGTATTTT. Its protein is CASSPQQGATDTQYF.

This chain links TRBV6-5 with TRBJ1-6; the D gene is possibly TRBD1 (5 bases). V was shortened by 5 bases and J by 4 bases, with 12 bases between the two germline ends. The CDR3 has 15 amino acids. In germline, CDR1 is MNHEY, CDR2 SVGAGI. CDR3 region: CASSPEGRYNSPLHF. The CDR3 nucleotides are TGTGCCAGCAGTCCTGAGGGGAGGTATAATTCACCCCTCCACTTT.

The chain combines TRBV7-8 with TRBJ1-1; TRBD1 matches at 7 bases. CDR3 length: 16 residues. In germline, CDR1 is SGHVS, CDR2 FQNEAQ. Trimming cost V 6 bases and J 6 bases; bases outside gene matches: 16. CDR3 DNA sequence: TGTGCCAGCAGAGACTTATCCGGGACAGAGGGCCCTGAAGCTTTCTTT. This encodes CASRDLSGTEGPEAFF.

The rearrangement uses TRBV6-1 and TRBJ2-7, with TRBD2 identical over 8 bases. Germline CDR1 reads MNHNS; CDR2 reads SASEGT. The CDR3 is 14 residues long. J was trimmed by 4 bases and V by 3 bases; bases with no gene match: 5. The DNA of the CDR3 is TGTGCCAGCAGTGACGGCGGGGGGAGATACGAGCAGTACTTC. This translates into CASSDGGGRYEQYF.

The chain joins TRBV6-2 or TRBV6-3 to TRBJ2-1, with D unclear. V was cut by 10 bases and J by 3 bases, with 7 bases left in between. This CDR3 has 11 amino acids. CDR1 MNHEY and CDR2 SVGEGT come from the germline V gene. The CDR3 region has the DNA TGTGCCACCCGAGACTACAATGAGCAGTTCTTC. Encoded protein: CATRDYNEQFF.

V usage is TRBV6-6 and J usage is TRBJ2-1, with D maybe TRBD1 (5 bases). The germline CDR1 and CDR2 sequences are MNHNY and SVGAGI (reference sequence). Trimming cost V 0 bases and J 0 bases, with 9 bases left between them. This CDR3 comprises 16 residues. CDR3 region: CASSYSAGLSYNEQFF. CDR3 bases: TGTGCCAGCAGTTACTCGGCAGGGCTCTCCTACAATGAGCAGTTCTTC.

The chain joins TRBV20-1 to TRBJ2-7, with TRBD2 identical over 10 bases. Germline CDR1 is DFQATT and CDR2 is SNEGSKA (reference sequence). V trimming: 2 bases; J trimming: 0 bases; junction bases outside the gene matches: 4. This CDR3 is built from 15 residues. The CDR3 here is CSARLLAGISYEQYF. CDR3 DNA: TGCAGTGCTAGATTACTAGCGGGAATCTCCTACGAGCAGTACTTC.

This chain uses TRBV7-2 with TRBJ1-6; D unresolved. The germline gives CDR1 SGHTA, CDR2 FQGNSA. Trimming left V 4 bases short and J 10 bases short, with 17 bases between. The length of the CDR3 is 15 residues. CDR3 protein: CASSSYSDGVSPLHF. The CDR3 DNA reads as TGTGCCAGCAGCTCCTACTCGGACGGGGTGTCACCCCTCCACTTT.

The chain couples TRBV10-3 to TRBJ1-2; a weak D match, TRBD1 (6 bases). Germline V gene lookup returns CDR1 ENHRY and CDR2 SYGVKD. V lost 8 bases to trimming and J lost 0 bases, with 7 bases between them. The CDR3 length is 12 residues. The CDR3 DNA reads as TGTGCCATCTGGACAGCTAACTATGGCTACACCTTC. Its protein is CAIWTANYGYTF.

This clonotype was counted a few times. The rearrangement uses TRBV5-5 and TRBJ2-2, with 7 bases that match TRBD1. Germline loops: CDR1 SGHKS, CDR2 YYEKEE (reference sequence). After removal of 4 bases from V and 3 bases from J, the junction contained 6 bases not matched to a gene. The CDR3 totals 15 residues. The CDR3 reads CASSLWDSYTGELFF. CDR3 DNA: TGTGCCAGCAGCCTGTGGGACAGTTACACCGGGGAGCTGTTTTTT.

Many counts were recorded for this clonotype. This chain connects TRBV7-9 to TRBJ2-4; the D gene is possibly TRBD1 (6 bases). In germline, CDR1 is SEHNR, CDR2 FQNEAQ (reference sequence). V lost 5 bases to trimming and J lost 2 bases, with 13 bases between them. The CDR3 is 15 amino acids. The CDR3 protein is CASSPARGTKNIQYF. The CDR3 DNA sequence: TGTGCCAGCAGCCCGGCCAGGGGAACCAAAAACATTCAGTACTTC.

This chain uses TRBV5-1 with TRBJ2-1; 10 bases are shared with TRBD2. Germline V gives CDR1 SGHRS, CDR2 YFSETQ. With V trimmed by 5 bases and J by 8 bases, 7 bases remained unmatched. This CDR3 contains 14 residues. CDR3 bases: TGCGCCAGCAGATCAGATAGCGGGGGGTATGAGCAGTTCTTC. Its protein product is CASRSDSGGYEQFF.

This clonotype has more than one count but fewer than ten. The chain combines TRBV4-1 with TRBJ2-2, with 16 bases lining up with TRBD2. J gave up 4 bases and V 4 bases, and 6 bases lay outside the gene matches. The CDR3 has 18 amino acids. CDR1 is MGHRA and CDR2 is YSYEKL in the germline V gene. In DNA, the CDR3 is TGCGCCAGCAGCCGGGGGACTAGCGGGGGGGATGGCACCGGGGAGCTGTTTTTT. Protein product: CASSRGTSGGDGTGELFF.

Only a few counts were recorded for this clonotype. The chain couples TRBV20-1 to TRBJ1-5; a possible D gene is TRBD1 (5 bases). Trimming cost V 7 bases and J 0 bases, with 19 bases left between them. The CDR3 runs 16 residues. Germline V CDR1 and CDR2: DFQATT, SNEGSKA (reference sequence). In DNA, the CDR3 is TGCAGTGAGCCCGGGACGTCTCAAAATAGCAATCAGCCCCAGCATTTT. This encodes CSEPGTSQNSNQPQHF.

This clonotype was found a few times. The rearrangement uses TRBV7-8 and TRBJ2-2, with 12 bases lining up with TRBD2. Looked up from germline, CDR1 is SGHVS and CDR2 is FQNEAQ. The junction had 2 bases not matched to a gene; V was cut back by 1 base and J by 2 bases. The CDR3 totals 17 residues. Here the CDR3 reads CASSLGGLAGNTGELFF. The CDR3 DNA reads TGTGCCAGCAGCTTAGGGGGACTAGCGGGTAACACCGGGGAGCTGTTTTTT.

The rearrangement joins TRBV7-6 to TRBJ2-2, with a tentative D call TRBD2 (6 bases). Germline V gives CDR1 SGHVS, CDR2 FNYEAQ. V lost 4 bases to trimming and J lost 4 bases, with 19 bases between them. The CDR3 has 17 residues. CDR3 region: CASSSGTPGYSTGELFF. In nucleotides, the CDR3 is TGTGCCAGCAGCTCTGGGACTCCCGGGTATAGCACCGGGGAGCTGTTTTTT.

The rearrangement links TRBV9 to TRBJ2-7; unclear D gene. The CDR3 runs to 11 residues. Trimming shortened V by 4 bases and J by 5 bases, and 7 bases separated the two germline ends. Per germline, CDR1 SGDLS and CDR2 YYNGEE. The CDR3 DNA follows: TGTGCCAGCAGCAATACTAACGAGCAGTACTTC. It codes for CASSNTNEQYF.

This clonotype has only a few counts. V is TRBV7-8 and J is TRBJ2-3, with D hard to call. Trimming removed 2 bases from V and 3 bases from J, with 18 bases in between. CDR1 is SGHVS and CDR2 is FQNEAQ in the germline V gene. This CDR3 region has 17 residues. In nucleotides, the CDR3 is TGTGCCAGCAGCTTAAGGGCGGTCGGACGTCTGACAGATACGCAGTATTTT. Its protein product is CASSLRAVGRLTDTQYF. Supplemented by reference TRBV7-8 and TRBJ2-3, the full variable domain reads GAGVSQSPRYKVAKRGQDVALRCDPISGHVSLFWYQQALGQGPEFLTYFQNEAQLDKSGLPSDRFFAERPEGSVSTLKIQRTQQEDSAVYLCASSLRAVGRLTDTQYFGPGTRLTVL.

The V call is TRBV5-1, the J call TRBJ2-5; D may be TRBD1 or TRBD2 (6 bases each). Trimming pared 4 bases from V and 5 bases from J, leaving 18 bases between. Germline lookup yields CDR1 SGHRS and CDR2 YFSETQ. CDR3 size: 15 residues. The CDR3 reads CASSPGARGHETQYF. In DNA, the CDR3 is TGCGCCAGCAGCCCCGGAGCACGGGGGCACGAGACCCAGTACTTC.

As DNA, the CDR3 is TGTGCCAGCAGCTCCAGGGGAGCCAAAAACATTCAGTACTTC. This translates into CASSSRGAKNIQYF. The chain links TRBV7-8 to TRBJ2-4; a possible D gene is TRBD1 (6 bases). Germline CDR1 reads SGHVS; CDR2 reads FQNEAQ. V shed 4 bases and J shed 0 bases, with 7 bases lying between them. This CDR3 comprises 14 residues.

This clonotype was recorded many times. The V gene is TRBV20-1, the J gene TRBJ2-5; 9 nucleotides align to TRBD1. The CDR3 sequence is 12 residues long. Germline V gene data show CDR1 as DFQATT and CDR2 as SNEGSKA (reference sequence). With V trimmed by 7 bases and J by 5 bases, 5 bases remained unmatched. This chain's CDR3 is CSVTGGRETQYF. The CDR3 DNA reads TGCAGTGTCACAGGGGGCCGGGAGACCCAGTACTTC.

The chain links TRBV12-3 or TRBV12-4 to TRBJ2-1; TRBD2 aligns across 16 bases. The length of the CDR3 is 22 residues. J was trimmed by 3 bases and V by 5 bases; bases with no gene match: 19. The CDR3 reads CASSETGTSGRAPLPLYNEQFF. The DNA of the CDR3 is TGTGCCAGCAGTGAAACCGGGACTAGCGGGAGGGCCCCGCTACCACTCTACAATGAGCAGTTCTTC.

The chain has TRBV3-1 and TRBJ1-2; 12 nucleotides agree with TRBD1. The length of the CDR3 is 15 residues. The V gene end was trimmed by 5 bases and the J gene end by 5 bases; junction bases not matched to a gene: 6. Germline values: CDR1 LGHDT, CDR2 YNNKEL (reference sequence). This CDR3 reads CASSTRDRGRYGYTF. Here the CDR3 DNA reads TGTGCCAGCAGCACCCGGGACAGGGGGCGTTATGGCTACACCTTC.